The 3 T cell receptor beta chains given below trace back to one sample, sequenced in a study of OX40 agonist ivuxolimab in advanced cancers. Assay: immunoSEQ multiplex PCR; the TCRdb copy retains only in-frame clones and omits some. The repertoire includes 65,000 to 85,000 clones, around 86% of them detected once, and under 3.5% sits in the top ten. Specimen: CD4+ or CD8+ T cells sorted from blood, collected in a trial of the OX40 agonist ivuxolimab. The receptors come from an adult with an advanced solid tumor such as melanoma, head and neck, liver or kidney cancer.

The rearrangement uses TRBV7-6 and TRBJ1-4, with a possible D match to TRBD1 (5 bases). Per the germline V gene, CDR1 is SGHVS and CDR2 is FNYEAQ. V was shortened by 2 bases and J by 8 bases, with 12 bases between the two germline ends. CDR3 length: 14 amino acids. As DNA, the CDR3 is TGTGCCAGCAGCTTACGGCGGGGGAACGAAAAACTGTTTTTT. Amino acids: CASSLRRGNEKLFF.

The J gene is TRBJ1-1, the V gene TRBV27; a possible D gene is TRBD1 (6 bases). The V gene lost 0 bases and the J gene lost 9 bases, with 14 bases spanning the gap. CDR3 size: 14 residues. Germline V gene lookup returns CDR1 MNHEY and CDR2 SMNVEV (reference sequence). CDR3 in DNA: TGTGCCAGCAGTTTATCGGAGCAAAGGGGGAAAGCTTTCTTT. It codes for CASSLSEQRGKAFF.

The V call is TRBV6-5, the J call TRBJ2-7; the match to TRBD1 covers 8 bases. V shed 6 bases, J shed 2 bases, and the junction held 6 bases outside the gene matches. This CDR3 is 14 amino acids long. Germline CDR1 MNHEY, CDR2 SVGAGI. The CDR3 DNA reads TGTGCCAGCAGGCAGGGGGACAGGACCTACGAGCAGTACTTC. Amino acid sequence: CASRQGDRTYEQYF.